The rows below give T cell receptor beta chains drawn from one sample of a study of blood T cell repertoires in COVID-19. The assay was immunoSEQ multiplex PCR, and TCRdb's table has in-frame clones only and misses some. The table includes 120,000 to 150,000 clones, roughly 80% detected once. The sample consisted of PBMCs or T cells enriched from blood (not recorded which). The source of these receptors is a man aged 35 to 55 with acute COVID-19. CDR3s include the opening cysteine and the closing phenylalanine or tryptophan. The D gene is left open where the match is weak. Only part of the rows carry a size: once, few, many, or a class if the clone is expanded.

j_call v_call cdr3_length d_call clone_size cdr3_nt cdr3_aa
TRBJ2-2 TRBV5-6 16 TRBD2 NA TGTGCCAGCAGCCAACTAGCGGGAGGGCCTGACGGGGAGCTGTTTTTT CASSQLAGGPDGELFF
TRBJ2-1 TRBV19 18 NA NA TGTGCCAGTAGTATAGATCGTCAGTCTAGCTCCCCTTACAATGAGCAGTTCTTC CASSIDRQSSSPYNEQFF
TRBJ2-7 TRBV7-9 15 TRBD2 NA TGTGCCAGCAGCCGAAGTCTAGCGGGGGGTCACGAGCAGTACTTC CASSRSLAGGHEQYF
TRBJ2-5 TRBV24-1 15 NA NA TGTGCCACCAGTGGCCCCAGGGGAGCTGGGGAGACCCAGTACTTC CATSGPRGAGETQYF
TRBJ1-1 TRBV30 13 NA NA TGTGCCTGGAGTCAGGGGACGAACACTGAAGCTTTCTTT CAWSQGTNTEAFF
TRBJ1-5 TRBV7-9 12 NA few TGTGCCAGCAGCTTAGGAGGACAGCCCCAGCATTTT CASSLGGQPQHF
TRBJ2-4 TRBV6-6 13 TRBD1 NA TGTGCCAGCAGTGGGGGACAGGGGGCGGTTCAGTACTTC CASSGGQGAVQYF
TRBJ1-6 TRBV9 13 NA NA TGTGCCAGCAGCGTCCGGACAGCTTCACCCCTCCACTTT CASSVRTASPLHF
TRBJ1-2 TRBV4-3 16 NA NA TGCGCCAGCAGCCCCCATGTTTCGGGGGGAAGGTATGGCTACACCTTC CASSPHVSGGRYGYTF
TRBJ1-1 TRBV2 16 NA NA TGTGCCAGCAGTGTCGACAGCTTGGGCGTGAACACTGAAGCTTTCTTT CASSVDSLGVNTEAFF
TRBJ2-3 TRBV11-3 13 NA NA TGTGCCAGCAGCCTAGCCCCAGGGGATACGCAGTATTTT CASSLAPGDTQYF
TRBJ2-5 TRBV2 13 NA NA TGTGCCAGCAGTGCGCGGGGCCAAGAGACCCAGTACTTC CASSARGQETQYF